A single sample gave rise to the 11 T cell receptor beta chains below, sequenced in a study of T-cell reconstitution after alpha-beta-depleted transplantation in children. Preparing the TCRbeta library involved the use of unique molecular identifiers. TCRdb ran MiXCR on the PCR reads and lists one entry per CDR3 protein. The data hold around 600,000 distinct CDR3 sequences, with roughly 23% observed a single time. Source: PBMCs, mostly from graft donor cells, taken 360 days after TCRalphabeta/CD19-depleted stem cell transplant. These receptors all come from a boy younger than two who had a stem cell transplant for acute myeloid leukemia, so the T cells may come from the graft donor.

The J gene is TRBJ2-1, the V gene TRBV29-1; TRBD2 is a possible D gene (5 bases). Germline V CDR1 and CDR2: SQVTM, ANQGSEA. The CDR3 runs 14 residues. V was trimmed by 7 bases and J by 3 bases, leaving 16 bases between them. The CDR3 region is CSAKRVTGYNEQFF. The CDR3 DNA sequence: TGCAGCGCCAAGAGGGTTACCGGCTACAATGAGCAGTTCTTC.

This chain connects TRBV20-1 to TRBJ2-7, with 10 bases that match TRBD2. The CDR3 runs 13 residues. V trimming: 0 bases; J trimming: 9 bases; junction bases outside the gene matches: 5. CDR1 DFQATT and CDR2 SNEGSKA come from the germline V gene (reference sequence). The CDR3 loop is CSARELAGRAQYV. CDR3 nucleotides: TGCAGTGCTAGAGAACTAGCGGGACGAGCGCAGTACGTC.

This clonotype was seen a few times. This chain uses TRBV29-1 with TRBJ2-3; D might be TRBD1 (5 bases). The CDR3 runs to 13 residues. V lost 4 bases and J 2 bases, leaving 10 bases between the germline ends. Germline CDR1 and CDR2: SQVTM and ANQGSEA. The CDR3 region is CSVGQTSTDTQYF. The CDR3 region has the DNA TGCAGCGTTGGACAGACTTCCACAGATACGCAGTATTTT.

This clonotype was found a few times. The chain links TRBV20-1 to TRBJ1-1, with a possible D match to TRBD1 (6 bases). This CDR3 comprises 13 residues. V was pared by 6 bases and J by 3 bases, with 14 bases between. Per the germline V gene, CDR1 is DFQATT and CDR2 is SNEGSKA (reference sequence). In nucleotides, the CDR3 is TGCAGTGCCCGAGGGGGGCCCTACACTGAAGCTTTCTTT. Residues: CSARGGPYTEAFF.

To note about this clonotype: An end of the junction differs from the germline gene, which may be a read error. The chain links TRBV7-1 to TRBJ2-5; TRBD1 agrees at 7 bases. TRBV7-1 is designated an ORF whose function remains uncertain. The CDR3 is made up of 17 amino acids. The CDR3 DNA reads as TGTGCCATCAGCTCCAGGCGCACCGACAGGGTCCAAGAGACCCAGTACTTC. Amino acids: CAISSRRTDRVQETQYF.

The chain combines TRBV7-2 with TRBJ2-3; 8 bases match TRBD2. After removal of 5 bases from V and 0 bases from J, the junction contained 7 bases not matched to a gene. Per germline, CDR1 SGHTA and CDR2 FQGNSA. The CDR3 has 16 residues. Here the CDR3 DNA reads TGTGCCAGCAGCCGCTCAGCGGGGGTTAGCACAGATACGCAGTATTTT. Protein: CASSRSAGVSTDTQYF.

The V gene is TRBV20-1, the J gene TRBJ2-3; 9 nucleotides agree with TRBD1. CDR3 length equals 17 residues. V lost 0 bases, J lost 5 bases, and 12 bases stayed unmatched. CDR1 and CDR2 (germline): DFQATT, SNEGSKA (reference sequence). The CDR3 spells CSAREDARTGDKDTQYF. Written as DNA, the CDR3 is TGCAGTGCTAGAGAGGATGCGAGGACAGGGGATAAAGATACGCAGTATTTT.

The sample holds many counts of this clonotype. The V gene is TRBV7-9, the J gene TRBJ2-7; D uncertain. The CDR3 has 13 amino acids. The V end lost 4 bases, the J end lost 2 bases, and 9 bases lay between the germline ends. Germline V lookup: CDR1 SEHNR, CDR2 FQNEAQ (reference sequence). The CDR3 DNA reads as TGTGCCAGCAGCTCTGTCGGACCCTACGAGCAGTACTTC. It translates to CASSSVGPYEQYF. The variable domain in full, with the rest retrieved from reference TRBV7-9 and TRBJ2-7, is DTGVSQNPRHKITKRGQNVTFRCDPISEHNRLYWYRQTLGQGPEFLTYFQNEAQLEKSRLLSDRFSAERPKGSFSTLEIQRTEQGDSAMYLCASSSVGPYEQYFGPGTRLTVT.

This clonotype was detected only a few times. In DNA, the CDR3 is TGCAGTGCTCACCCCACGGACAGCGAGGGGGAGACCCAGTACTTC. It is translated as CSAHPTDSEGETQYF. The gene calls are TRBV20-1 and TRBJ2-5; tentatively, D is TRBD1 (6 bases). Trimming took off 5 bases at V and 5 bases at J, with 21 bases between the two ends. The CDR3 sequence is 15 residues long. The germline V gene has CDR1 DFQATT and CDR2 SNEGSKA (reference sequence).

This clonotype has a handful of counts. CDR3 loop: CASSFRDRGDEKLFF. Written as DNA, the CDR3 is TGTGCCAGCAGTTTCCGGGACAGGGGAGACGAAAAACTGTTTTTT. This chain uses TRBV28 with TRBJ1-4; 10 nucleotides match TRBD1. The CDR3 is made up of 15 amino acids. The trim removed 3 bases at V and 8 bases at J, leaving 6 bases unmatched. CDR1 is MDHEN and CDR2 is SYDVKM in the germline V gene.

V and J are TRBV7-6 and TRBJ1-5, with a tentative D call TRBD1 (5 bases). Trimming cost V 4 bases and J 7 bases, with 23 bases left between them. Germline V gene lookup returns CDR1 SGHVS and CDR2 FNYEAQ. The CDR3 length is 17 residues. Here the CDR3 DNA reads TGTGCCAGCAGCTCCCTTACAGGTGGGGGGATAGGACAGCCCCAGCATTTT. Protein sequence: CASSSLTGGGIGQPQHF.